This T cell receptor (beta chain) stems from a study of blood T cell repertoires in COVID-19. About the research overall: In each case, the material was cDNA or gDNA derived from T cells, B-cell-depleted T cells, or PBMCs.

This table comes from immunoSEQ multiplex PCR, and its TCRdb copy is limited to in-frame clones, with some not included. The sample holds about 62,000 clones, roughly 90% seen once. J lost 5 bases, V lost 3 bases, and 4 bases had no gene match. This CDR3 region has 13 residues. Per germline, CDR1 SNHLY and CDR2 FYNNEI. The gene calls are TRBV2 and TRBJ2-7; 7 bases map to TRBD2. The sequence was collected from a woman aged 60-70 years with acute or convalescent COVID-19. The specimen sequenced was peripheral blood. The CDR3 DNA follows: TGTGCCAGCAGTGACCGCGGGAGCGACGAGCAGTACGTC. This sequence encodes CASSDRGSDEQYV.